A selection of T cell receptor beta chains follows, all from one sample in a study of T cell responses to AZD1222 COVID-19 vaccine. The method was immunoSEQ multiplex PCR; TCRdb's version includes in-frame clones alone and lacks a portion of them. The sample carries about 170,000 clones, roughly 92% recorded once. The source material was peripheral blood, sampled on day 0 of AZD1222 vaccination. These receptor sequences come from an adult in good health. CDR3s include the opening cysteine and the closing phenylalanine or tryptophan. Fields, in order: clone size, V gene, J gene, D gene, CDR3 length, CDR3 DNA, CDR3 protein. D genes are given only for firm matches. The listing skips clone size in some rows; elsewhere it reads once, few, many or a size class.

.	TRBV2	TRBJ2-4	TRBD1	18	TGTGCCAGCAGTGACAGGGGACAGGGGGCAAGAGCCAAAAACATTCAGTACTTC	CASSDRGQGARAKNIQYF
once	TRBV7-3	TRBJ1-1	.	13	TGTGCCAGCAGCTTAAATTCCGTTTCCGAAGCTTTCTTT	CASSLNSVSEAFF
.	TRBV19	TRBJ1-2	.	12	TGTGCCAGTAGTTCGGGCCCTCGGGGCTACACCTTC	CASSSGPRGYTF
.	TRBV9	TRBJ2-1	TRBD2	17	TGTGCCAGCAGCGTAGTGGCTAGCGGGGGGATGCGGCATGAGCAGTTCTTC	CASSVVASGGMRHEQFF
.	TRBV7-2	TRBJ1-1	TRBD1	18	TGTGCCAGCAGCTCCCAACCTGGACAGGGGAGGACGGGCACTGAAGCTTTCTTT	CASSSQPGQGRTGTEAFF
once	TRBV7-9	TRBJ2-1	TRBD2	12	TGTGCGCTAGCGGGGGGACCTGATGAGCAGTTCTTC	CALAGGPDEQFF
.	TRBV7-9	TRBJ2-7	.	12	TGTGCCAGCAGCTTGAGCTCCTACGAGCAGTACTTC	CASSLSSYEQYF
.	TRBV3-1/TRBV3-2	TRBJ1-6	TRBD1	13	TGTGCCAGCAGCCAATTTGGGGACAGACATCTCCACTTT	CASSQFGDRHLHF
.	TRBV6-2/TRBV6-3	TRBJ1-1	.	14	TGTGCCAGCAGTTACCAAAGGAAGAACACTGAAGCTTTCTTT	CASSYQRKNTEAFF
.	TRBV5-8	TRBJ1-3	.	13	TGTGCCAGCAGCCTATCCCCGACTAACACCATATATTTT	CASSLSPTNTIYF
.	TRBV23-1	TRBJ2-7	.	15	TGCGCCAGCAGTCCGGGGGCGAATGGACTTTACGAGCAGTACTTC	CASSPGANGLYEQYF
.	TRBV19	TRBJ1-3	.	16	TGTGCCAGTATTAAGACAGGACTTAGCTCTGGAAACACCATATATTTT	CASIKTGLSSGNTIYF
.	TRBV6-2/TRBV6-3	TRBJ1-5	.	12	TGTGCCAGCAGTACCTCTCATCAGCCCCAGCATTTT	CASSTSHQPQHF
once	TRBV27	TRBJ1-6	.	13	TGTGCCAGCAGTTTTCGGTGGGGTTCACCCCTCCACTTT	CASSFRWGSPLHF
.	TRBV6-2/TRBV6-3	TRBJ1-2	TRBD1	13	TGTGCCAGCAGTCCGATCAGGGGGAATGGCTACACCTTC	CASSPIRGNGYTF
once	TRBV27	TRBJ2-7	.	12	TGTGCCAGCAGTCCCACCCGGGGCGAGCAGTACTTC	CASSPTRGEQYF
.	TRBV7-8	TRBJ1-3	.	16	TGTGCCAGCAGCCACCGGGACGCTAGCTCTGGAAACACCATATATTTT	CASSHRDASSGNTIYF
.	TRBV2	TRBJ2-6	.	16	TGTGCCAGCGTTGACAGACCCCTCTCGGGGTTGTCCGTCCTGACTTTC	CASVDRPLSGLSVLTF
.	TRBV7-9	TRBJ1-6	.	13	TGTGCCAGCAGCTCGATCTTTGGCTCACCCCTCCACTTT	CASSSIFGSPLHF
.	TRBV11-2	TRBJ2-7	TRBD1	15	TGTGCCAGCAGCTTCGGGACAGATTATTACTACGAGCAGTACTTC	CASSFGTDYYYEQYF
.	TRBV5-1	TRBJ1-2	TRBD1	16	TGCGCCAGCAGCTTGGATGGCGGCAGGGGGGCCTATGGCTACACCTTC	CASSLDGGRGAYGYTF
.	TRBV30	TRBJ1-6	TRBD1	13	TGTGCCTGGGACTGGACAGGGAGCTCACCCCTCCACTTT	CAWDWTGSSPLHF
.	TRBV15	TRBJ1-4	.	13	TGTGCCACCAGCAGAGGGTTCTATGAAAAACTGTTTTTT	CATSRGFYEKLFF
.	TRBV5-1	TRBJ2-2	.	15	TGCGCCAGCAGCTTGGGTGCCTTTAACACCGGGGAGCTGTTTTTT	CASSLGAFNTGELFF
few	TRBV27	TRBJ1-2	TRBD1	16	TGTGCCAGCAGTTTATTGGGACAGGGGAGCTATATGGGCTACACCTTC	CASSLLGQGSYMGYTF
.	TRBV3-1/TRBV3-2	TRBJ2-1	TRBD2	19	TGTGCCAGCAGCCTCGGGTGGTGGACTAGCAAACAGGGAAGGAATGAGCAGTTCTTC	CASSLGWWTSKQGRNEQFF
.	TRBV20-1	TRBJ1-1	.	11	TGCAGTGCTTTCAGGGGCACTGAAGCTTTCTTT	CSAFRGTEAFF
.	TRBV6-5	TRBJ2-7	.	14	TGTGCCAGCAGGCCTTCGGGGACATCGGGAGAGCAGTACTTC	CASRPSGTSGEQYF
.	TRBV5-1	TRBJ2-2	TRBD1	18	TGCGCCAGCAGCTTGCCCAGAGACAGGGCCGAAGGTACCGGGGAGCTGTTTTTT	CASSLPRDRAEGTGELFF
.	TRBV11-2	TRBJ1-1	TRBD1	15	TGTGCCAGCAGCTTCGCGGACAGGGGGTACACTGAAGCTTTCTTT	CASSFADRGYTEAFF
once	TRBV21-1	TRBJ2-5	.	15	TGTGCCAGCACCCTGCGGGAGAGAAGAGGTGAGACCCAGTACTTC	CASTLRERRGETQYF
few	TRBV10-1	TRBJ2-1	TRBD2	17	TGCGCCAGCAGGGGACTAGCGGAGAGCTCAGCCTACAATGAGCAGTTCTTC	CASRGLAESSAYNEQFF
.	TRBV6-5	TRBJ1-5	.	15	TGTGCCAGCAGCTTCGACGTGGAAGGCAATCAGCCCCAGCATTTT	CASSFDVEGNQPQHF
once	TRBV30	TRBJ1-5	TRBD1	17	TGTGCCTGGAGTCCCCGGACAGGGTACTCGATGAATCAGCCCCAGCATTTT	CAWSPRTGYSMNQPQHF